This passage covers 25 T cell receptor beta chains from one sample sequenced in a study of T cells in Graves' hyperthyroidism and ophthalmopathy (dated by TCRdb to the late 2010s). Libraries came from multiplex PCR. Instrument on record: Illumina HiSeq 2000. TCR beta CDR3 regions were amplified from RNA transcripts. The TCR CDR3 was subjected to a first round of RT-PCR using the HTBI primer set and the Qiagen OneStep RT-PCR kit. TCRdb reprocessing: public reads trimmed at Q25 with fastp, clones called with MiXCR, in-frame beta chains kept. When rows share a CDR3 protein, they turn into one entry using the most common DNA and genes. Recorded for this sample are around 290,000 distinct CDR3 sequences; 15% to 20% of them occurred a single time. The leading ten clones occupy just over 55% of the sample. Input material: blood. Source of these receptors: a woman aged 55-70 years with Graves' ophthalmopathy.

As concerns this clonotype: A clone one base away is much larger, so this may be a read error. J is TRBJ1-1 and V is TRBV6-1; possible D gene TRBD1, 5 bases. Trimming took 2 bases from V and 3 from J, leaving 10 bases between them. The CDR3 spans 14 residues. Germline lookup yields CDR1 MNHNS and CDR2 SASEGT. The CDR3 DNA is TGTGCCAGCAGTGAAAGTCGGGGGTACACTGAAGCTTTCTTT. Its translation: CASSESRGYTEAFF.

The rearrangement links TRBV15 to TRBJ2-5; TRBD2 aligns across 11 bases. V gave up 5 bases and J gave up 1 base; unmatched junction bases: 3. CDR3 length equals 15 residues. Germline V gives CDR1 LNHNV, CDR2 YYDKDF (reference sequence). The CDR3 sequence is CATSLGTSGQETQYF. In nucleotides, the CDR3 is TGTGCCACCAGCCTCGGGACTAGCGGCCAAGAGACCCAGTACTTC.

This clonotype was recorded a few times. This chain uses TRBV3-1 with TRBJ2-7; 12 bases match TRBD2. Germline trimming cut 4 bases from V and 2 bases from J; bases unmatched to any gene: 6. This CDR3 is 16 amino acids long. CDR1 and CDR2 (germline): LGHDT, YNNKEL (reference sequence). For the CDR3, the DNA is TGTGCCAGCAGCCCTGGACTAGCGGGGCAAACCTACGAGCAGTACTTC. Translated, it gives CASSPGLAGQTYEQYF.

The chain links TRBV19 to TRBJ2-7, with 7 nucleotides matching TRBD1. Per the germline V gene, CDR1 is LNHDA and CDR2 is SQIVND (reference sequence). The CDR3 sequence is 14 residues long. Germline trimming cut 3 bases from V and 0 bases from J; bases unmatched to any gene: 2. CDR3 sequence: CASSIRDSSYEQYF. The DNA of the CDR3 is TGTGCCAGTAGTATCCGGGACAGCTCCTACGAGCAGTACTTC.

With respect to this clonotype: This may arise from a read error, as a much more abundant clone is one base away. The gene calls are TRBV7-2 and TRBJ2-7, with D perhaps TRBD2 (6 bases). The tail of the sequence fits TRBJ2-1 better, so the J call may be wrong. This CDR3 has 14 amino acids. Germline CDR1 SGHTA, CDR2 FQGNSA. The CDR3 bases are TGTGCCAGCAGCTCCTCCATCCGGGGGTACGAGCAGTTCTTC. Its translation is CASSSSIRGYEQFF.

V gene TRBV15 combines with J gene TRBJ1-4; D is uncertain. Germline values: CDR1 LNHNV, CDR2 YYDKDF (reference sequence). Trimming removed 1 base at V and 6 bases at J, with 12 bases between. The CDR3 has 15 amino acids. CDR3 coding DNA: TGTGCCACCAGCAGAGCTCGGCGGGAGGATGAAAAACTGTTTTTT. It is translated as CATSRARREDEKLFF.

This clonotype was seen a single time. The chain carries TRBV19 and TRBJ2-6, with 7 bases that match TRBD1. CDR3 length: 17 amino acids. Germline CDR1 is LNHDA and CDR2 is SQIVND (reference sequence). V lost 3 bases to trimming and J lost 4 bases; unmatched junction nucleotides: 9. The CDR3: CASSIKGGGGGANVLTF. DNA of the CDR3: TGTGCCAGTAGTATTAAAGGGGGCGGCGGCGGGGCCAACGTCCTGACTTTC.

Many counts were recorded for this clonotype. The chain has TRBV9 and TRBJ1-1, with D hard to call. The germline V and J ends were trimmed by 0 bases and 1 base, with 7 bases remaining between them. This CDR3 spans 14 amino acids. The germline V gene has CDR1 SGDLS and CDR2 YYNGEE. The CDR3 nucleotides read TGTGCCAGCAGCGTAGTGGAGAGGAACACTGAAGCTTTCTTT. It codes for CASSVVERNTEAFF.

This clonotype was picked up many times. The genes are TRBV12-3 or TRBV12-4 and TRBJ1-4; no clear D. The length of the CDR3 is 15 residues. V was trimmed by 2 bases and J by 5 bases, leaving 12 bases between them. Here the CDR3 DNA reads TGTGCCAGCAGTTTACGTTTATCGGGGAATGAAAAACTGTTTTTT. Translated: CASSLRLSGNEKLFF.

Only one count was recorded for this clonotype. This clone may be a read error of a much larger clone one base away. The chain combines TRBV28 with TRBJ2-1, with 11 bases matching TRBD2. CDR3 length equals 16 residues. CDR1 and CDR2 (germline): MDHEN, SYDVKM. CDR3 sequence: CASRLYGTSGYNEQFF. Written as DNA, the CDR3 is TGTGCCAGCCGTTTATATGGGACTAGCGGATACAATGAGCAGTTCTTC.

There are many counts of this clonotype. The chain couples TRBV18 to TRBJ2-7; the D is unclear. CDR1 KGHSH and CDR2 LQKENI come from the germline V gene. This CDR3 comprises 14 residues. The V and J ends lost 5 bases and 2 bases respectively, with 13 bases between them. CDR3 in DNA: TGTGCCAGCTCAGTCCGGACGGCTGCCTACGAGCAGTACTTC. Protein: CASSVRTAAYEQYF.

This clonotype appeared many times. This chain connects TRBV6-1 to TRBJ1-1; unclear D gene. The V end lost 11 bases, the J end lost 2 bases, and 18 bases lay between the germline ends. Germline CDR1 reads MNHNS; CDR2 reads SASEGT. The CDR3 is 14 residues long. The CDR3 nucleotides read TGTGCCTCCCTTCCCAAGGGAACCAACACTGAAGCTTTCTTT. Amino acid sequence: CASLPKGTNTEAFF.

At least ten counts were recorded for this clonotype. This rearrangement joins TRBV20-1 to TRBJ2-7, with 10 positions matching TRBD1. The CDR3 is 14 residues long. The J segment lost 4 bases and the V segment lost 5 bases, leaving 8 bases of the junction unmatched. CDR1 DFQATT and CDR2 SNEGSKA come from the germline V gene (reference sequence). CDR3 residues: CSAPPGQGWYEQYF. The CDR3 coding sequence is TGCAGTGCTCCACCGGGACAGGGGTGGTACGAGCAGTACTTC.

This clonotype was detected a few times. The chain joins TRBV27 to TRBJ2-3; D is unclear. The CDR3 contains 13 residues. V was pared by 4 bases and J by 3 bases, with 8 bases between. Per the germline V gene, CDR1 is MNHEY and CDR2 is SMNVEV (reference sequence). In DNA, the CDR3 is TGTGCCAGCAGTTACAAATATACAGATACGCAGTATTTT. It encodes CASSYKYTDTQYF.

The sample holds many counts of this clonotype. The CDR3 DNA is TGTGCCAGCAGCCAACTCGGGAGCGAGCAGTACTTC. Amino acids: CASSQLGSEQYF. This chain connects TRBV3-1 to TRBJ2-7; maybe TRBD2 (6 bases). This CDR3 region has 12 residues. The germline V gene encodes CDR1 LGHDT and CDR2 YNNKEL (reference sequence). Trimming removed 2 bases at V and 6 bases at J, with 8 bases between.

CDR3 region: CATSNGGHNQPQHF. As DNA, the CDR3 is TGTGCCACCAGCAATGGGGGACACAATCAGCCCCAGCATTTT. V is TRBV15 and J is TRBJ1-5; maybe TRBD1 (6 bases). This CDR3 is built from 14 residues. V was pared by 4 bases and J by 3 bases, with 10 bases between. Germline-derived CDR1 and CDR2 are LNHNV and YYDKDF (reference sequence).

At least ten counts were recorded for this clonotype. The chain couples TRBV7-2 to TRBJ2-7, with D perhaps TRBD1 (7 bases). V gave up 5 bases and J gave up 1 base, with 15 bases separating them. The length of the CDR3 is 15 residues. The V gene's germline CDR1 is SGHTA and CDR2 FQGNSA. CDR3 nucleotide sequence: TGTGCCAGCAGCGTTCAGGGGGGAGCTTCCTACGAGCAGTACTTC. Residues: CASSVQGGASYEQYF. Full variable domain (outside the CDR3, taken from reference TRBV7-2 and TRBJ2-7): GAGVSQSPSNKVTEKGKDVELRCDPISGHTALYWYRQSLGQGLEFLIYFQGNSAPDKSGLPSDRFSAERTGGSVSTLTIQRTQQEDSAVYLCASSVQGGASYEQYFGPGTRLTVT.

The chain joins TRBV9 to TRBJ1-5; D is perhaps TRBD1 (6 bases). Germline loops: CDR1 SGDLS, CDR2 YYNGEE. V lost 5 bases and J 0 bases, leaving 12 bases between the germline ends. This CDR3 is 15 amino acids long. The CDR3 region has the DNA TGTGCCAGCAGTACGACAGGAAATAGCAATCAGCCCCAGCATTTT. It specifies CASSTTGNSNQPQHF.

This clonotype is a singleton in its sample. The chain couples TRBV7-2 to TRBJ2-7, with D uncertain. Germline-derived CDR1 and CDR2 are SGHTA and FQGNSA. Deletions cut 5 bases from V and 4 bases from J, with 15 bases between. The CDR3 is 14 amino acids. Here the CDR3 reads CASSPFEAFYEQYF. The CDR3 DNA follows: TGTGCCAGCAGCCCATTCGAGGCGTTTTACGAGCAGTACTTC.

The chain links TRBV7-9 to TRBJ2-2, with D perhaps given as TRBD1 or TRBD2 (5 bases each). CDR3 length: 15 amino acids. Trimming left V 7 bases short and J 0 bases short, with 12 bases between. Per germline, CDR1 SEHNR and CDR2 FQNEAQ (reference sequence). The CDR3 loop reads CASTRGDPNTGELFF. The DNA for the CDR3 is TGTGCCAGCACTCGAGGGGATCCGAACACCGGGGAGCTGTTTTTT.

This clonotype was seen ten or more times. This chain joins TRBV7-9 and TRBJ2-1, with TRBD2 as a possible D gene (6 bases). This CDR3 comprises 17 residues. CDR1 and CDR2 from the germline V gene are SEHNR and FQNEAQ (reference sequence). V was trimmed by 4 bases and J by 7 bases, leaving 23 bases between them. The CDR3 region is CASSSRGMGGVKNEQFF. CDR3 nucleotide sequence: TGTGCCAGCAGCTCGAGAGGGATGGGGGGAGTGAAGAATGAGCAGTTCTTC. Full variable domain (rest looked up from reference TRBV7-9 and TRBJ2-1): DTGVSQNPRHKITKRGQNVTFRCDPISEHNRLYWYRQTLGQGPEFLTYFQNEAQLEKSRLLSDRFSAERPKGSFSTLEIQRTEQGDSAMYLCASSSRGMGGVKNEQFFGPGTRLTVL.

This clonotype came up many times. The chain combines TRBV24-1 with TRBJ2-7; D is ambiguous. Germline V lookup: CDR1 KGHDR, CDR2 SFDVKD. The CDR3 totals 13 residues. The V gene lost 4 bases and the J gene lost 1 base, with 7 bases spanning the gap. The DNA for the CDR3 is TGTGCCACCAGTGACCCCCAATCCTACGAGCAGTACTTC. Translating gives CATSDPQSYEQYF.

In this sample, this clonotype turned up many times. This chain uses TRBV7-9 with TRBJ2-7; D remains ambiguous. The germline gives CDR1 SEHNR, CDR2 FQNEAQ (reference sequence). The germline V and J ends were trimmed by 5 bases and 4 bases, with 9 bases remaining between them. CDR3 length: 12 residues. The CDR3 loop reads CASSLDAYEQYF. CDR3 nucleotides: TGTGCCAGCAGCCTGGACGCTTACGAGCAGTACTTC.

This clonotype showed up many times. This CDR3 is CASSEIWGGFVTDTQYF. Written as DNA, the CDR3 is TGTGCCAGCAGTGAGATCTGGGGAGGTTTTGTCACAGATACGCAGTATTTT. The rearrangement links TRBV6-1 to TRBJ2-3; D possibly corresponds to TRBD2 (6 bases). The CDR3 consists of 17 residues. From germline, CDR1 is MNHNS and CDR2 SASEGT. V was clipped by 3 bases and J by 2 bases, with 18 bases between them.

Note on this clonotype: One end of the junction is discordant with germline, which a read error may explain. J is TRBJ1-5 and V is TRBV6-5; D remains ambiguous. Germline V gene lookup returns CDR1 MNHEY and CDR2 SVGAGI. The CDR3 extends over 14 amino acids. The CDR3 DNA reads TGTGCCAGCAGTTATGTAGGGAGCAATCAGCCCAAGCATTTT. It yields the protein CASSYVGSNQPKHF.